The entry below gives a single T cell receptor (beta chain) sequence along with its context. This receptor's antigen is unknown. No base quality values were provided; no much bigger clone lies one nucleotide off. The cysteine opens and the phenylalanine closes a CDR3 of 14 amino acids. The sequence is cut down to CDR3 DNA, 42 bases in frame from base 1. CDR1 and CDR2, per the germline V gene, are MNHEY and SVGAGI. Trimming costs V 6 bases and J 10 bases, and their ends lie 16 bases apart. Collaborating institutions collected whole blood in K2EDTA tubes following their own protocols. For TCRbeta analysis, collaborator samples were shipped as frozen whole blood, as isolated PBMCs, or as DNA extracted from either sample type. The record originates from a study of blood T cell repertoires in COVID-19 (dated by TCRdb to 2019 to 2021). Notes on the research overall: The collaborator samples originated in the United States, Italy and Spain and spanned the acute and convalescent phases of COVID-19. The samples were drawn from two sources: the first 160 participants of the ongoing ImmuneRACE study, and over 1,000 subjects contributed by 6 global collaborators. A de-identified subject ID, COVID-19 status, age in years and sex were almost always included in the sample metadata. Where available, HLA class I and class II types were taken from metadata supplied by the sample provider and were not determined by assay-based typing. The repertoires were made available in a free public database intended to serve as a resource for research on the immune response to SARS-CoV-2. Subjects who had been exposed to COVID-19, were actively infected with it, or had recovered from it provided the deeply sampled blood TCRbeta repertoires that made up the dataset. The material from the prospective study consisted of cDNA or gDNA derived from T cells, B-cell-depleted T cells, or PBMCs.

TCRbeta CDR3 regions were amplified from genomic DNA by means of the immunoSEQ Assay, a bias-controlled multiplex PCR. The study's processing was this. Within the assay, amplification of reference gene primers was used to estimate how many nucleated cells each sample contained. To quantify the absolute abundance of each unique TCRbeta CDR3 rearrangement, sequence reads were collapsed and filtered. Productive Simpson clonality was computed per sample as the square root of Simpson's diversity index over productive rearrangements. This is the immuneACCESS table as TCRdb keeps it, with only in-frame sequences that have V and J called. A part of the clones is gone; compared with another copy, unresolved V genes explain less than half, and the rest is unexplained. V, J and clone size were drawn from that table, and D and trimming were deduced from the DNA. In all, the sample holds about 40,000 clones, and approximately 85% of those were seen once. The top ten constitute roughly 13% of the sample.

Here is what the overall study found, with its caveats: The amount of clinical and demographic metadata varied by source and participant and was provided uncurated.

This receptor was identified in a human donor in a cohort sampled during active COVID-19. This chain joins TRBV6-5 to TRBJ1-6; TRBD1 might be the D gene, on 6 matching bases. The material sequenced was peripheral blood. The CDR3 sequence is CASSLQGELSPLHF. The base sequence is TGTGCCAGCAGCCTACAGGGTGAATTATCACCCCTCCACTTT.